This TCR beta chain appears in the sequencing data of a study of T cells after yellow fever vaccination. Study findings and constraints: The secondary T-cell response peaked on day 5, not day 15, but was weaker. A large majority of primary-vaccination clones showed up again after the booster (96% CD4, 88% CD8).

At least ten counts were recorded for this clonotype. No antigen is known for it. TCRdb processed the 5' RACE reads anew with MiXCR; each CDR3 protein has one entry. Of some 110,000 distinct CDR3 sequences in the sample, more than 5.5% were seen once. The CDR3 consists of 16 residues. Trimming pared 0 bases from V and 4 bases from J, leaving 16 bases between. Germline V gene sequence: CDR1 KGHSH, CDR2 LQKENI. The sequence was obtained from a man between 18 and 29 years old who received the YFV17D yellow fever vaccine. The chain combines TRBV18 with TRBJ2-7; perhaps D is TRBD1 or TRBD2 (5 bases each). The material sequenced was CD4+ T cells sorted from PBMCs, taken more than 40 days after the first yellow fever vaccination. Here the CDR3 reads CASSPPLERGPYEQYV. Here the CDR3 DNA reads TGTGCCAGCTCACCACCCCTGGAGAGGGGCCCATACGAGCAGTACGTC.